Presented here are 10 T cell receptor beta chains from one specimen sequenced in a study of cytomegalovirus exposure and HLA in healthy donors. Primers included in the PCR were 60 Vbeta and 13 Jbeta primers. Clones were sequenced by immunoSEQ multiplex PCR, and TCRdb holds only the in-frame ones, with some missing. This sample carries about 160,000 clones, about two thirds of them seen once, and the ten largest clones take more than 2.5%. Sequencing used PBMCs. The receptors stem from a woman in her twenties or thirties in good health and CMV-seronegative.

The chain uses TRBV28 and TRBJ1-4; weak D call: TRBD1 (6 bases). Germline V CDR1 and CDR2: MDHEN, SYDVKM. This CDR3 has 15 amino acids. V was pared by 5 bases and J by 4 bases, with 14 bases between. As DNA, the CDR3 is TGTGCCAGCAGTCAATGGACAGTTATTAATGAAAAACTGTTTTTT. It yields the protein CASSQWTVINEKLFF.

The chain links TRBV28 to TRBJ2-2; tentative D call: TRBD1 (6 bases). CDR1 MDHEN and CDR2 SYDVKM come from the germline V gene. The CDR3 totals 16 residues. Trimming shortened V by 8 bases and J by 5 bases, and 21 bases separated the two germline ends. The CDR3 DNA sequence: TGTGCCAGCGTACAACAGGGTCGTGGACGTACCGGGGAGCTGTTTTTT. This gives the protein CASVQQGRGRTGELFF.

The J gene is TRBJ1-2, the V gene TRBV7-2; possible D gene TRBD1, 5 bases. The CDR3 extends over 14 amino acids. Trimming removed 2 bases from V and 2 bases from J, with 9 bases in between. Germline CDR1 reads SGHTA; CDR2 reads FQGNSA. The CDR3 loop is CASSLQSGNYGYTF. The CDR3, as DNA: TGTGCCAGCAGCTTACAGTCAGGGAACTATGGCTACACCTTC. The whole variable domain, filled in from reference TRBV7-2 and TRBJ1-2, reads GAGVSQSPSNKVTEKGKDVELRCDPISGHTALYWYRQSLGQGLEFLIYFQGNSAPDKSGLPSDRFSAERTGGSVSTLTIQRTQQEDSAVYLCASSLQSGNYGYTFGSGTRLTVV.

The chain combines TRBV5-4 with TRBJ2-6, with D perhaps matching TRBD1 (6 bases). The germline gives CDR1 SGHNT, CDR2 YYREEE (reference sequence). The germline V and J ends were trimmed by 1 base and 0 bases, with 14 bases remaining between them. The CDR3 is 18 residues long. This CDR3 reads CASSLTGFGRSGANVLTF. CDR3 nucleotides: TGTGCCAGCAGCTTGACAGGGTTCGGACGCTCTGGGGCCAACGTCCTGACTTTC.

The V and J genes are TRBV25-1 and TRBJ2-1; D is possibly TRBD1 (6 bases). Deletions cut 3 bases from V and 7 bases from J, with 13 bases between. Germline CDR1 is MGHDK and CDR2 is SYGVNS. This CDR3 has 14 residues. The CDR3 DNA reads TGTGCCAGCAGTGACAGGGGAAGAAGGAATGAGCAGTTCTTC. This gives the protein CASSDRGRRNEQFF.

This chain connects TRBV28 to TRBJ1-1; unclear D gene. The germline V and J ends were trimmed by 7 bases and 3 bases, with 9 bases remaining between them. Germline V gene lookup returns CDR1 MDHEN and CDR2 SYDVKM. The CDR3 runs 12 residues. The CDR3 coding sequence is TGTGCCAGCACGGGAGGAGACACTGAAGCTTTCTTT. Translating it yields CASTGGDTEAFF.

The CDR3 sequence is CASSYSPTYEQYF. The CDR3 DNA reads TGTGCCAGCAGTTACAGCCCAACCTACGAGCAGTACTTC. The chain combines TRBV6-6 with TRBJ2-7; D gene unclear. Germline lookup yields CDR1 MNHNY and CDR2 SVGAGI (reference sequence). The CDR3 contains 13 residues. V was clipped by 2 bases and J by 2 bases, with 7 bases between them.

V is TRBV18 and J is TRBJ2-1, with a possible D match to TRBD2 (6 bases). V was pared by 0 bases and J by 12 bases, with 15 bases between. The CDR3 sequence is 14 residues long. Germline V gene sequence: CDR1 KGHSH, CDR2 LQKENI. CDR3 sequence (DNA): TGTGCCAGCTCACCACCTAGCCGTGGGGGGTGGCAGTTCTTC. This translates into CASSPPSRGGWQFF.

The chain is built from TRBV10-3 and TRBJ2-7; maybe TRBD2 (5 bases). This CDR3 has 14 residues. V was shortened by 0 bases and J by 3 bases, with 9 bases between the two germline ends. Germline CDR1 reads ENHRY; CDR2 reads SYGVKD. The CDR3 sequence is CAISESVLDYEQYF. The CDR3 DNA sequence: TGTGCCATCAGTGAGTCGGTACTAGACTACGAGCAGTACTTC.

The rearrangement uses TRBV29-1 and TRBJ2-6; unclear D gene. Germline V CDR1 and CDR2: SQVTM, ANQGSEA. The V gene lost 3 bases and the J gene lost 0 bases, with 3 bases spanning the gap. The CDR3 loop spans 13 amino acids. CDR3 bases: TGCAGCGTTGACCTCTCTGGGGCCAACGTCCTGACTTTC. Protein: CSVDLSGANVLTF. The full variable domain, with the rest looked up from reference TRBV29-1 and TRBJ2-6, is SAVISQKPSRDICQRGTSLTIQCQVDSQVTMMFWYRQQPGQSLTLIATANQGSEATYESGFVIDKFPISRPNLTFSTLTVSNMSPEDSSIYLCSVDLSGANVLTFGAGSRLTVL.